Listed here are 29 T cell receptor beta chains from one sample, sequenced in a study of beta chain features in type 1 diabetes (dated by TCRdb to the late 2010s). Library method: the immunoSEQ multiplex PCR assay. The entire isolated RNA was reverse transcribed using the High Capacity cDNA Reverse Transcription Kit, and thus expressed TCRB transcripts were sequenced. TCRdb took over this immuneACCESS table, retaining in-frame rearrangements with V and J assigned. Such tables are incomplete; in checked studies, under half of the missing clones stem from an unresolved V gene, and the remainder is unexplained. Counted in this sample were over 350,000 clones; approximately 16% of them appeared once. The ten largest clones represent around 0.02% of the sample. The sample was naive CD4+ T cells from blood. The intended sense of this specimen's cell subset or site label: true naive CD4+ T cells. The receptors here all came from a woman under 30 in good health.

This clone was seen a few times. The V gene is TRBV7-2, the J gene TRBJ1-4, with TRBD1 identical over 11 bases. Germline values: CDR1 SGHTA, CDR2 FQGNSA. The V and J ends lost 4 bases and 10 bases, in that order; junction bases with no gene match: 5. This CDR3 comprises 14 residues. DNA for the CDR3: TGTGCCAGCAGCTGGACAGGGGGCTCTAGAAAACTGTTTTTT. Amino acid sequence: CASSWTGGSRKLFF.

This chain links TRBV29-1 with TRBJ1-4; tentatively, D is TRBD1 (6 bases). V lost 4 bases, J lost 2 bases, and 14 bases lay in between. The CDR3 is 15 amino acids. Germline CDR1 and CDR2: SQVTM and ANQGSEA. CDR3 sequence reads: CSVVRGGGTNEKLFF. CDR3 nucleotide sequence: TGCAGCGTTGTCCGGGGGGGCGGCACTAATGAAAAACTGTTTTTT.

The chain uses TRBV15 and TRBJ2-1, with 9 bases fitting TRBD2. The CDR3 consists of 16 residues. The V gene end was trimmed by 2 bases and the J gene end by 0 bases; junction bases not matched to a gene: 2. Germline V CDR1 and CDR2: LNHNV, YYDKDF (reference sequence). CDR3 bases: TGTGCCACCAGCAGACGTAGCGGGAGCTCCTACAATGAGCAGTTCTTC. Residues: CATSRRSGSSYNEQFF.

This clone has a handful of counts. This CDR3 reads CASSLGRTGGAYEQYF. The CDR3 DNA follows: TGTGCCAGCAGCTTAGGCAGGACAGGGGGGGCCTACGAGCAGTACTTC. The gene calls are TRBV7-2 and TRBJ2-7, with 10 bases matching TRBD1. The CDR3 contains 16 residues. CDR1 is SGHTA, CDR2 FQGNSA, per germline. The trim removed 1 base at V and 2 bases at J, leaving 5 bases unmatched.

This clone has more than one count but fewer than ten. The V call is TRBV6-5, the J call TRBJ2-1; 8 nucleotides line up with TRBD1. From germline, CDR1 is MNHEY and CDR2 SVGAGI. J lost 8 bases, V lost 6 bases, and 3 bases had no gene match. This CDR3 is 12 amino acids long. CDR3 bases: TGTGCCAGCAGACAGGGGGGTGATGAGCAGTTCTTC. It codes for CASRQGGDEQFF.

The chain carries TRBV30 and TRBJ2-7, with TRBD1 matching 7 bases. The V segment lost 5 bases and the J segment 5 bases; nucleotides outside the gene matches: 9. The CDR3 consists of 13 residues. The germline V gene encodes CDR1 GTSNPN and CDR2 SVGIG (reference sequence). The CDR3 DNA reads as TGTGCCTGGCGAAAGACAGGGTTCAACGAGCAGTACTTC. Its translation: CAWRKTGFNEQYF.

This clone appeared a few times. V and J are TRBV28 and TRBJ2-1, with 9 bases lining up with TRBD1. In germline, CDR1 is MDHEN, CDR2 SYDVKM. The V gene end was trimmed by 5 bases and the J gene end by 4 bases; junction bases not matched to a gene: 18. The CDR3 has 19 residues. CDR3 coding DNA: TGTGCCAGCAGTAGGAGGGGGCTGGGACAGGGTATCGGGTACAATGAGCAGTTCTTC. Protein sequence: CASSRRGLGQGIGYNEQFF.

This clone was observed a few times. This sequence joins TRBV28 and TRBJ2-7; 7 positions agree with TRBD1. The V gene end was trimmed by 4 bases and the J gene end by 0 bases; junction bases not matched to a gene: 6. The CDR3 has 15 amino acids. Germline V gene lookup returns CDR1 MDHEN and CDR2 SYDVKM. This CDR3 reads CASSWTGLHSYEQYF. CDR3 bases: TGTGCCAGCAGTTGGACAGGCTTACACTCCTACGAGCAGTACTTC.

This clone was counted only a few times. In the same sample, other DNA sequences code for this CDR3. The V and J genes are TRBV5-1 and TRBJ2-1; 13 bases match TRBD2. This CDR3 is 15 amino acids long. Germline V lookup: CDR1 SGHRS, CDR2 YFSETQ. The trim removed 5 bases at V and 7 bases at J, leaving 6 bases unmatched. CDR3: CASSLLAGGPNEQFF. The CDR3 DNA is TGCGCCAGCAGTCTACTAGCGGGAGGGCCTAATGAGCAGTTCTTC. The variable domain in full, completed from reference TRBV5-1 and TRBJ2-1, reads KAGVTQTPRYLIKTRGQQVTLSCSPISGHRSVSWYQQTPGQGLQFLFEYFSETQRNKGNFPGRFSGRQFSNSRSEMNVSTLELGDSALYLCASSLLAGGPNEQFFGPGTRLTVL.

The DNA for the CDR3 is TGTGCCAGCAGCCCGGGGGGTCAAAACACCGGGGAGCTGTTTTTT. It specifies CASSPGGQNTGELFF. The V call is TRBV7-8, the J call TRBJ2-2; 7 bases fit TRBD2. Germline CDR1 and CDR2: SGHVS and FQNEAQ. Trimming cost V 5 bases and J 2 bases; bases outside gene matches: 5. The CDR3 contains 15 residues.

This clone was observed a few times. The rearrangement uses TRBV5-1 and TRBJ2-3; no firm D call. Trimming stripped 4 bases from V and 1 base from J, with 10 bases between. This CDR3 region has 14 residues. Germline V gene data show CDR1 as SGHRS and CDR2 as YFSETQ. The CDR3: CASSAQAGTDTQYF. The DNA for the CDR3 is TGCGCCAGCAGCGCCCAGGCCGGCACAGATACGCAGTATTTT.

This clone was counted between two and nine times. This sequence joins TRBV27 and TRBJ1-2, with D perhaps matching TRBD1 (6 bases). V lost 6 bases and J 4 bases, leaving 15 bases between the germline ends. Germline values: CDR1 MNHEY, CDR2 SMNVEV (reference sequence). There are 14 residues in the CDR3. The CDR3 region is CASSLTGPGYGYTF. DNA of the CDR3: TGTGCCAGCAGCTTAACAGGGCCAGGCTATGGCTACACCTTC.

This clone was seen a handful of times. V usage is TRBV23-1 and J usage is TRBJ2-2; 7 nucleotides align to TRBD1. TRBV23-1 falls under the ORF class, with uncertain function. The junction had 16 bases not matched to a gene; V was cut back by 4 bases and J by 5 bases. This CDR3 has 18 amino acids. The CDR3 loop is CASSRPPDREFWTGELFF. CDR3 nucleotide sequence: TGCGCCAGCAGTCGCCCGCCTGACAGGGAGTTTTGGACCGGGGAGCTGTTTTTT.

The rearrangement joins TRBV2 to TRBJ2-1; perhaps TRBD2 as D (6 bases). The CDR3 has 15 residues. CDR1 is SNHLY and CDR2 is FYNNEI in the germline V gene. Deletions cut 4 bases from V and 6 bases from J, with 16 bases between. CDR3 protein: CASSATSSRVNEQFF. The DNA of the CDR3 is TGTGCCAGCAGTGCTACTAGCAGTAGGGTCAATGAGCAGTTCTTC.

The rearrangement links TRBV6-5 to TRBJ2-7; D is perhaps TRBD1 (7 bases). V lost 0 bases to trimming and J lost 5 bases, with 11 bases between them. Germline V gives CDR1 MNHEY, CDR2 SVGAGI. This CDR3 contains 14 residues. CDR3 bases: TGTGCCAGCAGTTACTCACAGGGGAGGCACGAGCAGTACTTC. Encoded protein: CASSYSQGRHEQYF.

The chain's CDR3 is CASSLSTPGSREQYF. The CDR3 region has the DNA TGTGCCAGCAGTTTGTCAACACCTGGTAGCCGCGAGCAGTACTTC. This rearrangement joins TRBV28 to TRBJ2-7; D gene uncertain. The length of the CDR3 is 15 residues. Per the germline V gene, CDR1 is MDHEN and CDR2 is SYDVKM. V gave up 3 bases and J gave up 6 bases, with 18 bases separating them.

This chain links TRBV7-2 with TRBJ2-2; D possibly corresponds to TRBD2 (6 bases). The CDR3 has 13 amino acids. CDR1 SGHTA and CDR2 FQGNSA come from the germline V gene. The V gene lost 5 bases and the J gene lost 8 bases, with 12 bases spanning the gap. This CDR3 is CASSPGGSGELFF. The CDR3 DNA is TGTGCCAGCAGCCCCGGGGGTTCAGGGGAGCTGTTTTTT.

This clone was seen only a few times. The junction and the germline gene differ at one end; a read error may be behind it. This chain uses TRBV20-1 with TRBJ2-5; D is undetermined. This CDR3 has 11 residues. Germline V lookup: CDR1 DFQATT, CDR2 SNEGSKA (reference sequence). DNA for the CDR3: TGCAGTGCTCGAGAGAGGGAGACCCAGTACTTC. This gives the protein CSARERETQYF.

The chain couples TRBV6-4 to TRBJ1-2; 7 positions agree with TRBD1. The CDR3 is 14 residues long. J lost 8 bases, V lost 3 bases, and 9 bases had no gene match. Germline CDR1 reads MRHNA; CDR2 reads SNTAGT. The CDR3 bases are TGTGCCAGCAGTGAACTATTGACAGGGAACGGCTACACCTTC. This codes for CASSELLTGNGYTF.

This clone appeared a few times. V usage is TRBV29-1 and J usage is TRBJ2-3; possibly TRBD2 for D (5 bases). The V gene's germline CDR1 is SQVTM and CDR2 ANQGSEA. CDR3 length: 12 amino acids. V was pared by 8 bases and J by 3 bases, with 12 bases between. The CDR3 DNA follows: TGCAGCCCGGAGGATTTAACAGATACGCAGTATTTT. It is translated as CSPEDLTDTQYF.

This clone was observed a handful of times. CDR3 coding DNA: TGTGCCAGCCCGACCGGGGCTTTCTTT. Protein product: CASPTGAFF. The rearrangement joins TRBV2 to TRBJ1-1; D call uncertain. The CDR3 is 9 residues long. Germline V gene lookup returns CDR1 SNHLY and CDR2 FYNNEI. V lost 8 bases and J lost 11, with 9 bases in between.

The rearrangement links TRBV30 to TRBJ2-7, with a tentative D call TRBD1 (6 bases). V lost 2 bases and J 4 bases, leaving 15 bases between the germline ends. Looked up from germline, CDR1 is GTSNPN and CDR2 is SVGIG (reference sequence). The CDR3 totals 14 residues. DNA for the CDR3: TGTGCCTGGAGTAGAAAGGACAGCAGATACGAGCAGTACTTC. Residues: CAWSRKDSRYEQYF.

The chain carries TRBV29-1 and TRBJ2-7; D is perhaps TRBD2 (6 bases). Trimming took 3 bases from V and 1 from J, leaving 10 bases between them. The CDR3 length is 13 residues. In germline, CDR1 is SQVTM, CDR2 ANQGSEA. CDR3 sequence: CSVEREESYEQYF. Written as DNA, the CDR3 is TGCAGCGTTGAGAGGGAGGAATCCTACGAGCAGTACTTC.

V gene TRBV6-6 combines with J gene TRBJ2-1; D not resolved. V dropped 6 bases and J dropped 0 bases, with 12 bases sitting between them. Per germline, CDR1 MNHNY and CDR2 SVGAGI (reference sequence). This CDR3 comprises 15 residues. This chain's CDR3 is CASSQDTLSYNEQFF. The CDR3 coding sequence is TGTGCCAGCAGCCAAGACACTCTCTCCTACAATGAGCAGTTCTTC.

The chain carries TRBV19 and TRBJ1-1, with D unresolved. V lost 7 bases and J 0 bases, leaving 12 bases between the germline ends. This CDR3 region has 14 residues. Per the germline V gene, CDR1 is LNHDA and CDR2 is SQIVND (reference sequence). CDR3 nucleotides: TGTGCCAGTAAGTTTGAGCGGCTGAACACTGAAGCTTTCTTT. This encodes CASKFERLNTEAFF.

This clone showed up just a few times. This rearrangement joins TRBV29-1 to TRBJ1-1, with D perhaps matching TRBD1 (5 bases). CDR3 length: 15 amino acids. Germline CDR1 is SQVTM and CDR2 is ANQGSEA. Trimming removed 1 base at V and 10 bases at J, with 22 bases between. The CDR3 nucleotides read TGCAGCGTTGAAGTTGGGGCCGGCGGAAGGGCCGGAGCTTTCTTT. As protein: CSVEVGAGGRAGAFF.

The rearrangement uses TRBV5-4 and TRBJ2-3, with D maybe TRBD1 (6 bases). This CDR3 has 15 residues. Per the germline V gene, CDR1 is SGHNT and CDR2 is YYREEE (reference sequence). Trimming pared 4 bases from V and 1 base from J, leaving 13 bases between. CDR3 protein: CASSPDRLGTDTQYF. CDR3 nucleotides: TGTGCCAGCAGCCCAGACAGGCTTGGCACAGATACGCAGTATTTT.

CDR3 DNA sequence: TGTGCCTGGAGTCCCCACCCACAGGGGAATGAGCAGTTCTTC. Translating gives CAWSPHPQGNEQFF. V and J are TRBV30 and TRBJ2-1, with 7 bases identical to TRBD1. The CDR3 is 14 amino acids. The trim removed 2 bases at V and 7 bases at J, leaving 8 bases unmatched. Germline V gives CDR1 GTSNPN, CDR2 SVGIG (reference sequence). The whole variable domain, remainder taken from reference TRBV30 and TRBJ2-1, is SQTIHQWPATLVQPVGSPLSLECTVEGTSNPNLYWYRQAAGRGLQLLFYSVGIGQISSEVPQNLSASRPQDRQFILSSKKLLLSDSGFYLCAWSPHPQGNEQFFGPGTRLTVL.

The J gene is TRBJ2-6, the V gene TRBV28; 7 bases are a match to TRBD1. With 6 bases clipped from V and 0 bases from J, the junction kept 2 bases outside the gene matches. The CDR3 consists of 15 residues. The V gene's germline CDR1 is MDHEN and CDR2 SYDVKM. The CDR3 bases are TGTGCCAGCAGAACAGGGGTCTCTGGGGCCAACGTCCTGACTTTC. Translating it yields CASRTGVSGANVLTF.